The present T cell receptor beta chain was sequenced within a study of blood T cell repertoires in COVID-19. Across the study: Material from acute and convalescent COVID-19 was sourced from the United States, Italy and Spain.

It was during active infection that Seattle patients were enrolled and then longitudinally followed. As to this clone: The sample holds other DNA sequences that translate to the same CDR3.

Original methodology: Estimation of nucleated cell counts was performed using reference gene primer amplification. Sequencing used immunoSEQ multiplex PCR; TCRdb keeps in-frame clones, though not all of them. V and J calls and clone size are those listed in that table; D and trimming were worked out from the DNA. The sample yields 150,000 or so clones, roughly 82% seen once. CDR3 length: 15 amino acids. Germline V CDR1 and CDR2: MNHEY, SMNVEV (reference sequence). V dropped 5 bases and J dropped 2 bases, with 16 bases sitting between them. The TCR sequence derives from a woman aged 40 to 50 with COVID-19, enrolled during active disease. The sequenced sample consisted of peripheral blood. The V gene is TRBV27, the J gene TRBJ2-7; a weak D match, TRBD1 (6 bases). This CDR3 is CASSINRQDPYEQYF. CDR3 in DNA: TGTGCCAGCAGTATCAACAGACAGGACCCCTACGAGCAGTACTTC.